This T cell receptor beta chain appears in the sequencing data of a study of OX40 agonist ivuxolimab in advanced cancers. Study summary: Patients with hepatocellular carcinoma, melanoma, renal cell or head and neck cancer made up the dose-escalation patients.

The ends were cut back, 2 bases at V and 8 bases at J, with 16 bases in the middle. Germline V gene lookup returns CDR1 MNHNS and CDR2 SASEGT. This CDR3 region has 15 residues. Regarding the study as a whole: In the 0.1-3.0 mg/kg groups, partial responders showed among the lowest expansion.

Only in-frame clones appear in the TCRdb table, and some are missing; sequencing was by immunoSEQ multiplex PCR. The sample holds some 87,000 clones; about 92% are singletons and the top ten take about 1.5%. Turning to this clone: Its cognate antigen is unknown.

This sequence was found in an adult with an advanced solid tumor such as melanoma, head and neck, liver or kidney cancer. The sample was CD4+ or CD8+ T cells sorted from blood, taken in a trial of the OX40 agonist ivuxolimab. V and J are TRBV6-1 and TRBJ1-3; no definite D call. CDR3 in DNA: TGTGCCAGCAGTGAAAGTAAGGGCCCCCCGGACACCATATATTTT. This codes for CASSESKGPPDTIYF.